These 6 T cell receptor beta chains came from one sample sequenced in a study of T cells in Graves' hyperthyroidism and ophthalmopathy. It was RNA transcripts that yielded the amplified TCR beta CDR3 regions. HTBI primers were used for first-round RT-PCR of the TCR CDR3. TCRdb re-derived calls from the multiplex PCR reads in MiXCR, one entry per CDR3 protein. This table holds roughly 420,000 distinct CDR3 sequences, 15% to 19% found once. The specimen was blood. The receptors shown here come from a woman between 18 and 29 years old with Graves' hyperthyroidism.

This clonotype was found many times. The chain uses TRBV7-2 and TRBJ1-1; TRBD1 might be the D (6 bases). Germline V gene data show CDR1 as SGHTA and CDR2 as FQGNSA. Deletions cut 6 bases from V and 2 bases from J, with 13 bases between. This CDR3 has 14 amino acids. CDR3 bases: TGTGCCAGCAGTGGGGGGGGCAGTAACACTGAAGCTTTCTTT. Its translation: CASSGGGSNTEAFF.

This clonotype occurred many times. The gene calls are TRBV11-2 and TRBJ1-2, with D possibly being TRBD1 (6 bases). This CDR3 is 14 amino acids long. V dropped 4 bases and J dropped 4 bases, with 13 bases sitting between them. Per the germline V gene, CDR1 is SGHAT and CDR2 is FQNNGV. The CDR3 nucleotides read TGTGCCAGCAGCTCGCCCAGGGGCGGCTATGGCTACACCTTC. This translates into CASSSPRGGYGYTF. Filled out from reference TRBV11-2 and TRBJ1-2, the complete variable domain reads EAGVAQSPRYKIIEKRQSVAFWCNPISGHATLYWYQQILGQGPKLLIQFQNNGVVDDSQLPKDRFSAERLKGVDSTLKIQPAKLEDSAVYLCASSSPRGGYGYTFGSGTRLTVV.

Details on this clonotype: This could be a read error, since a much larger clone is one nucleotide away. The V gene is TRBV28, the J gene TRBJ1-1, with D perhaps matching TRBD1 (5 bases). This CDR3 spans 14 amino acids. V was shortened by 7 bases and J by 1 base, with 13 bases between the two germline ends. Germline V gene lookup returns CDR1 MDHEN and CDR2 SYDVKM. CDR3 protein: CASKIGGGNTEAFF. CDR3 coding DNA: TGTGCCAGCAAAATTGGGGGGGGGAACACTGAAGCTTTCTTT. The full variable domain, its missing parts supplied by reference TRBV28 and TRBJ1-1, is DVKVTQSSRYLVKRTGEKVFLECVQDMDHENMFWYRQDPGLGLRLIYFSYDVKMKEKGDIPEGYSVSREKKERFSLILESASTNQTSMYLCASKIGGGNTEAFFGQGTRLTVV.

The chain recombines TRBV20-1 with TRBJ1-6; tentatively, D is TRBD1 (6 bases). Germline loops: CDR1 DFQATT, CDR2 SNEGSKA (reference sequence). V lost 2 bases and J 7 bases, leaving 15 bases between the germline ends. The CDR3 contains 15 residues. The CDR3 nucleotides are TGCAGTGCTAGAAACACAGGAAGGGGGAATTCACCCCTCCACTTT. This translates into CSARNTGRGNSPLHF.

This clonotype has just a few counts. This chain uses TRBV14 with TRBJ2-5, with D unclear. This CDR3 contains 13 residues. V lost 1 base to trimming and J lost 5 bases, with 8 bases between them. In germline, CDR1 is SGHDN, CDR2 FVKESK. The CDR3 reads CASSQGSWETQYF. The CDR3 DNA reads TGTGCCAGCAGCCAAGGGAGTTGGGAGACCCAGTACTTC.

This clonotype was observed at least ten times. This sequence joins TRBV27 and TRBJ2-1, with a tentative D call TRBD2 (6 bases). V was cut by 5 bases and J by 2 bases, with 13 bases left in between. The germline gives CDR1 MNHEY, CDR2 SMNVEV (reference sequence). This CDR3 comprises 15 residues. The CDR3 loop is CASSLGGEAYNEQFF. CDR3 DNA sequence: TGTGCCAGCAGTCTAGGTGGGGAGGCCTACAATGAGCAGTTCTTC.